This entry lists 4 T cell receptor beta chains sequenced from one sample in a study of blood T cell repertoires in COVID-19. Some clones are missing from TCRdb's copy, which holds only in-frame ones; the method was immunoSEQ multiplex PCR. The data contain approximately 240,000 clones, approximately 90% of them singletons. Sequencing was done on a sample of peripheral blood. These TCRs come from a woman in her forties who had recovered from COVID-19.

This clone was observed once. The chain couples TRBV7-2 to TRBJ2-7; 7 nucleotides line up with TRBD2. The V and J ends lost 1 base and 1 base, in that order; junction bases with no gene match: 4. Per the germline V gene, CDR1 is SGHTA and CDR2 is FQGNSA. The CDR3 loop spans 15 amino acids. CDR3 sequence: CASSLEASGSYEQYF. The CDR3 nucleotides read TGTGCCAGCAGCTTAGAAGCTAGCGGTTCCTACGAGCAGTACTTC.

A remark on this clone: Other DNA sequences in the sample encode the same CDR3. The V and J genes are TRBV7-3 and TRBJ2-2; D possibly corresponds to TRBD1 (5 bases). This CDR3 is built from 14 residues. From germline, CDR1 is SGHTA and CDR2 FQGTGA. Trimming removed 5 bases from V and 1 base from J, with 8 bases in between. The CDR3 region is CASSLGQNTGELFF. The CDR3 nucleotides read TGTGCCAGCAGCCTCGGACAGAACACCGGGGAGCTGTTTTTT. The variable domain in full, with the rest retrieved from reference TRBV7-3 and TRBJ2-2, is GAGVSQTPSNKVTEKGKYVELRCDPISGHTALYWYRQSLGQGPEFLIYFQGTGAADDSGLPNDRFFAVRPEGSVSTLKIQRTERGDSAVYLCASSLGQNTGELFFGEGSRLTVL.

This rearrangement joins TRBV11-2 to TRBJ2-2; 7 bases fit TRBD1. Germline lookup yields CDR1 SGHAT and CDR2 FQNNGV. With V trimmed by 5 bases and J by 6 bases, 9 bases remained unmatched. The CDR3 is 15 residues long. This CDR3 reads CASSADREWSGELFF. CDR3 nucleotides: TGTGCCAGCAGCGCCGACAGGGAATGGTCCGGGGAGCTGTTTTTT.

The rearrangement joins TRBV30 to TRBJ1-2; D is ambiguous. The CDR3 has 13 residues. The ends were cut back, 2 bases at V and 0 bases at J, with 7 bases in the middle. Germline V gene lookup returns CDR1 GTSNPN and CDR2 SVGIG (reference sequence). This CDR3 reads CAWSSQPNYGYTF. Here the CDR3 DNA reads TGTGCCTGGAGTTCACAGCCTAACTATGGCTACACCTTC.